This entry describes one TCR beta chain. This entry belongs to a study of blood T cell repertoires in COVID-19. As processed by the authors: The authors estimated nucleated cell counts from reference gene primer amplification. The data were produced by immunoSEQ multiplex PCR, yet TCRdb's version contains in-frame clones alone and is incomplete. V and J calls and clone size are copied from that table; D and trimming were computed from the DNA. Among a few hundred thousand clones listed, 80% to 90% were seen once. The CDR3 spans 16 residues. J gave up 4 bases and V 3 bases, and 8 bases lay outside the gene matches. Germline V gene lookup returns CDR1 MNHEY and CDR2 SMNVEV (reference sequence).

The rearrangement uses TRBV27 and TRBJ2-1, with TRBD2 matching over 8 bases. This TCR came from a woman aged 70-85 years with COVID-19, enrolled during active disease. The sample taken for sequencing was peripheral blood. In nucleotides, the CDR3 is TGTGCCAGCAGTTTTCAGGGACTAGATAGATACAATGAGCAGTTCTTC. This codes for CASSFQGLDRYNEQFF.